The following is a TCR beta chain sequence with its context. The source of the sample is a study of blood T cell repertoires in COVID-19. Overall study: Donors in the United States, Italy and Spain gave samples during acute or convalescent COVID-19. T cells, B-cell-depleted T cells, or PBMCs provided the cDNA or gDNA that served as material.

Original data processing: From reference gene primer amplification, estimates of nucleated cell counts were derived. Repertoires were generated with immunoSEQ multiplex PCR, while TCRdb's copy carries only in-frame clones and drops some. The V and J calls and clone size are taken from that table; D and trimming were inferred from the DNA. Of 65,000 to 95,000 clones in the sample, 70% to 90% were seen once. The CDR3 has 15 amino acids. Germline lookup yields CDR1 MDHEN and CDR2 SYDVKM. V lost 3 bases and J 8 bases, leaving 19 bases between the germline ends. What was sequenced was peripheral blood. This chain links TRBV28 with TRBJ1-2, with unresolved D. This receptor was taken from a man between 65 and 85 years old with acute or convalescent COVID-19. In DNA form, the CDR3 reads TGTGCCAGCAGTTTGGCCGGGGAGGGTTACCGCGGCTACACCTTC. Translating gives CASSLAGEGYRGYTF.